The 16 T cell receptor beta chains below were found in one sample sequenced in a study of response to subunit inactivated influenza vaccine. MiXCR, applied by TCRdb to the RT-PCR reads, yields one record per CDR3 protein. The table shows hundreds of thousands of distinct CDR3 sequences, with approximately 15% occurring only once. Sequencing was performed on CD4+ T cells sorted from PBMCs, taken about 24 months after vaccination. These receptors were taken from a man in his fifties or sixties who received an inactivated influenza vaccine.

This clonotype was counted ten times or more. Germline and junction disagree at one end, which may indicate a read error. This chain joins TRBV5-1 and TRBJ1-3, with D possibly being TRBD1 (5 bases). The CDR3 sequence is 14 residues long. Germline V gene lookup returns CDR1 SGHRS and CDR2 YFSETQ. The DNA of the CDR3 is TGTGCCAGCAGCCTAGACAGCTCTGGAAACACCATATATTTT. Its translation is CASSLDSSGNTIYF.

This rearrangement joins TRBV20-1 to TRBJ1-5; D gene uncertain. Germline V gene lookup returns CDR1 DFQATT and CDR2 SNEGSKA (reference sequence). Trimming took 7 bases from V and 1 from J, leaving 14 bases between them. The CDR3 totals 14 residues. CDR3 loop: CSVKDSVSNQPQHF. CDR3 DNA: TGCAGTGTCAAGGATTCTGTGAGCAATCAGCCCCAGCATTTT.

This clonotype was picked up a small number of times. This chain uses TRBV20-1 with TRBJ2-3, with a weak D call TRBD2 (5 bases). The CDR3 has 14 residues. Germline V CDR1 and CDR2: DFQATT, SNEGSKA (reference sequence). The V gene lost 4 bases and the J gene lost 0 bases, with 11 bases spanning the gap. DNA for the CDR3: TGCAGTGCTATGAGACTAACTAGCACAGATACGCAGTATTTT. Its protein is CSAMRLTSTDTQYF.

The chain carries TRBV28 and TRBJ2-1; 11 nucleotides match TRBD2. The germline gives CDR1 MDHEN, CDR2 SYDVKM. This CDR3 comprises 14 residues. V was clipped by 6 bases and J by 8 bases; unmatched bases: 6. Written as DNA, the CDR3 is TGTGCCAGCAGAGCTAGCGGGAGGATCTATGAGCAGTTCTTC. It encodes CASRASGRIYEQFF.

The chain employs TRBV7-8 and TRBJ1-2; D may be TRBD1 (5 bases). The germline V and J ends were trimmed by 1 base and 4 bases, with 13 bases remaining between them. CDR1 is SGHVS, CDR2 FQNEAQ, per germline. This CDR3 comprises 15 residues. CDR3 amino acids: CASSLGEGRGYGYTF. The CDR3 DNA is TGTGCCAGCAGCTTAGGAGAGGGACGGGGCTATGGCTACACCTTC.

This clonotype was observed a handful of times. CDR3 in DNA: TGCGCCAGCAGCCGGGGACAGGAACCCTACGAGCAGTACTTC. Its translation is CASSRGQEPYEQYF. The V call is TRBV5-1, the J call TRBJ2-7; TRBD1 agrees at 8 bases. The junction had 5 bases not matched to a gene; V was cut back by 4 bases and J by 2 bases. Germline values: CDR1 SGHRS, CDR2 YFSETQ. CDR3 length: 14 residues.

CDR3 DNA: TGTGCCATGCGGCGGGGGACAGATGAATACGAGCAGTACTTC. Amino acid sequence: CAMRRGTDEYEQYF. The chain recombines TRBV10-3 with TRBJ2-7, with D possibly called TRBD1 or TRBD2 (7 bases each). V shed 9 bases and J shed 4 bases, with 19 bases lying between them. The CDR3 contains 14 residues. Germline CDR1 reads ENHRY; CDR2 reads SYGVKD.

This chain joins TRBV18 and TRBJ2-7, with D perhaps assigned TRBD1 or TRBD2 (5 bases each). Germline V gene data show CDR1 as KGHSH and CDR2 as LQKENI. The CDR3 sequence is 15 residues long. The V end was cut by 3 bases, the J end by 5 bases, with 17 bases between. CDR3 coding DNA: TGTGCCAGCTCACCCCCCGGGACCAACCCCAACGAGCAGTACTTC. It specifies CASSPPGTNPNEQYF.

The chain joins TRBV24-1 to TRBJ2-1, with 11 bases matching TRBD1. CDR3 length: 13 amino acids. Germline V lookup: CDR1 KGHDR, CDR2 SFDVKD. J was trimmed by 5 bases and V by 7 bases; bases with no gene match: 0. The CDR3 loop is CATRGQGDNEQFF. For the CDR3, the DNA is TGTGCCACCAGGGGACAGGGGGACAATGAGCAGTTCTTC.

This clonotype was observed a few times. The chain uses TRBV29-1 and TRBJ2-2; D is ambiguous. CDR1 is SQVTM and CDR2 is ANQGSEA in the germline V gene. The CDR3 covers 13 residues. Trimming pared 8 bases from V and 0 bases from J, leaving 10 bases between. The CDR3 reads CSSWHANTGELFF. CDR3 bases: TGCAGCTCCTGGCACGCGAACACCGGGGAGCTGTTTTTT.

This clonotype has only a few counts. The V and J genes are TRBV10-3 and TRBJ2-3; the match to TRBD2 covers 11 bases. There are 14 residues in the CDR3. CDR1 is ENHRY and CDR2 is SYGVKD in the germline V gene. With V trimmed by 4 bases and J by 6 bases, 3 bases remained unmatched. This CDR3 reads CAISASGRTDTQYF. As DNA, the CDR3 is TGTGCCATCAGTGCTAGCGGGAGGACCGATACGCAGTATTTT.

Here the CDR3 reads CASSSDQGIPEQYF. CDR3 DNA sequence: TGCGCCAGCAGCTCCGATCAGGGTATCCCCGAGCAGTACTTC. The chain combines TRBV5-1 with TRBJ2-7; tentatively, D is TRBD1 (5 bases). CDR1 SGHRS and CDR2 YFSETQ come from the germline V gene. This CDR3 is 14 amino acids long. With 3 bases removed from V and 6 bases from J, the gap between germline ends came to 16 bases.

The chain recombines TRBV3-1 with TRBJ2-2; maybe TRBD2 (5 bases). The CDR3 is 15 amino acids. Trimming left V 3 bases short and J 3 bases short, with 11 bases between. Germline values: CDR1 LGHDT, CDR2 YNNKEL (reference sequence). The CDR3 DNA is TGTGCCAGCAGCCAGGGCGGGTCGGACACCGGGGAGCTGTTTTTT. Translated, it gives CASSQGGSDTGELFF.

The chain is built from TRBV30 and TRBJ2-1, with unresolved D. Germline loops: CDR1 GTSNPN, CDR2 SVGIG (reference sequence). V gave up 0 bases and J gave up 4 bases, with 10 bases separating them. The CDR3 consists of 14 residues. CDR3 loop: CAWSVSSLYNEQFF. CDR3 in DNA: TGTGCCTGGAGTGTAAGCAGTCTGTACAATGAGCAGTTCTTC.

As DNA, the CDR3 is TGTGCCAGCAGAACGTGGACCGGGCTAGTCTCCTACAATGAGCAGTTCTTC. As protein: CASRTWTGLVSYNEQFF. The V gene is TRBV27, the J gene TRBJ2-1; D unclear. The CDR3 runs to 17 residues. Germline V gene sequence: CDR1 MNHEY, CDR2 SMNVEV (reference sequence). Trimming stripped 6 bases from V and 0 bases from J, with 18 bases between.

The chain joins TRBV7-3 to TRBJ2-2; possibly TRBD1 for D (5 bases). This CDR3 has 16 residues. From germline, CDR1 is SGHTA and CDR2 FQGTGA. Trimming took off 0 bases at V and 1 base at J, with 9 bases between the two ends. CDR3 sequence: CASSLTDNLNTGELFF. The DNA of the CDR3 is TGTGCCAGCAGCTTAACGGACAACTTGAACACCGGGGAGCTGTTTTTT.